The T cell receptor (beta chain) described here comes from a study of blood T cell repertoires in COVID-19. In the study overall: From the United States, Italy and Spain came samples of acute and convalescent COVID-19. Nucleic acid was either cDNA or gDNA, and it came from T cells, B-cell-depleted T cells, or PBMCs.

Repertoires were generated with immunoSEQ multiplex PCR, while TCRdb's copy carries only in-frame clones and drops some. The data contain 150,000 or so clones, roughly 83% of them singletons. The ends were cut back, 5 bases at V and 0 bases at J, with 16 bases in the middle. CDR3 length: 16 residues. The germline gives CDR1 SGHAT, CDR2 FQDESV (reference sequence). The sequence derives from a woman at least 80 years old with acute or convalescent COVID-19. V and J are TRBV11-1 and TRBJ1-1; D perhaps matches TRBD1 (5 bases). Material for sequencing was peripheral blood. CDR3 protein: CASSPRAGILNTEAFF. The CDR3 DNA sequence: TGTGCCAGCAGCCCCCGCGCAGGGATCCTGAACACTGAAGCTTTCTTT.